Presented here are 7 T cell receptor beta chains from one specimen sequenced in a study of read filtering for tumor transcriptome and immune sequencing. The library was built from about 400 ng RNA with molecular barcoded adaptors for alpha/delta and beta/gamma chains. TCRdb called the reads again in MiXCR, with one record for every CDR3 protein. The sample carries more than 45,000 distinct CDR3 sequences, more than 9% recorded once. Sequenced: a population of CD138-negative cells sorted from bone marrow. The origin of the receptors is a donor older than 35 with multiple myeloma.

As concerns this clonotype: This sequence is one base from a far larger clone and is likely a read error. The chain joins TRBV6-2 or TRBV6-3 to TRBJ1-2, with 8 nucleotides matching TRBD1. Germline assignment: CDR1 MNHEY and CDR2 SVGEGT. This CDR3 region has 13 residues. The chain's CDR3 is CAGSYQGANGYTF. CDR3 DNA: TGTGCCGGCAGTTATCAGGGGGCGAATGGCTACACCTTC.

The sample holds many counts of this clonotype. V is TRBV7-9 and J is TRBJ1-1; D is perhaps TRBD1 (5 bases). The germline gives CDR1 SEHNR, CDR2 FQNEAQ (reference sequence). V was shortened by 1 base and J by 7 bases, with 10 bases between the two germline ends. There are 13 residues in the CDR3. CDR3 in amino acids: CASSLGGTVEAFF. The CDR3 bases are TGTGCCAGCAGCTTAGGGGGGACGGTTGAAGCTTTCTTT.

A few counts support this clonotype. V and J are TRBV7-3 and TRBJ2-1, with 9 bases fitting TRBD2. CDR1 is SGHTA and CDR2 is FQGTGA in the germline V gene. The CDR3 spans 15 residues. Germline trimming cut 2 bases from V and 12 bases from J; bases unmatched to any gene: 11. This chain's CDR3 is CASSLDGGGARWQFF. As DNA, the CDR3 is TGTGCCAGCAGCTTAGATGGCGGGGGGGCCCGGTGGCAGTTCTTC. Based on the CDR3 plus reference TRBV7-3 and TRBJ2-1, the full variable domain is GAGVSQTPSNKVTEKGKYVELRCDPISGHTALYWYRQSLGQGPEFLIYFQGTGAADDSGLPNDRFFAVRPEGSVSTLKIQRTERGDSAVYLCASSLDGGGARWQFFGPGTRLTVL.

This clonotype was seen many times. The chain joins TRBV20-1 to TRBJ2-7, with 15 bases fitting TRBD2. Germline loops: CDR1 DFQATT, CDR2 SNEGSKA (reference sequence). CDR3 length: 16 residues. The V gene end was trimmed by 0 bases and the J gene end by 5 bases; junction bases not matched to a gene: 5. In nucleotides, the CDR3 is TGCAGTGCTAGAGAAGGACTAGCGGGGGGGCAGGACGAGCAGTACTTC. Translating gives CSAREGLAGGQDEQYF.

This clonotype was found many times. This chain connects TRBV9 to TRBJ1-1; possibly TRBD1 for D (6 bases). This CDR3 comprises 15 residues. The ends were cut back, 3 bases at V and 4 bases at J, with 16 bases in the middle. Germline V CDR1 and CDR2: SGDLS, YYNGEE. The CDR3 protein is CASSASLAGATEAFF. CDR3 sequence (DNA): TGTGCCAGCAGCGCGAGCCTCGCGGGGGCCACTGAAGCTTTCTTT.

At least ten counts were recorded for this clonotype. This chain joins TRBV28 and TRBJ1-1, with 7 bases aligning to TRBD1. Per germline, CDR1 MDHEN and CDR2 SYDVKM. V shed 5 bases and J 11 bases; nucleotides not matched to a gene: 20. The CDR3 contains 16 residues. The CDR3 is CASSIGQGTVRSGAFF. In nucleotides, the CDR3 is TGTGCCAGCAGTATCGGGCAGGGGACAGTGCGTTCCGGGGCTTTCTTT.

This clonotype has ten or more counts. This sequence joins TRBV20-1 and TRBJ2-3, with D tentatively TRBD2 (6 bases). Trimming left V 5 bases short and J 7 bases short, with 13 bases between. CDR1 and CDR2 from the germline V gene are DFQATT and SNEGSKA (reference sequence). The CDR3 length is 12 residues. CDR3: CSARGFENTQYF. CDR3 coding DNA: TGCAGTGCTCGGGGGTTCGAAAATACGCAGTATTTT.